The 14 T cell receptor beta chains below come from one sample, sequenced in a study of blood T cell repertoires in COVID-19. TCRdb's copy holds only in-frame clones and misses some; the assay was immunoSEQ multiplex PCR. The sample lists some 300,000 clones, more than 90% seen once, with roughly 3.9% in the top ten. The sequenced sample was PBMCs or T cells enriched from blood (not recorded which). These receptors originate from a woman aged 25 to 39 who had been exposed to COVID-19.

The CDR3 is CAAGPPWSEAFF. The CDR3 region has the DNA TGTGCCGCGGGACCCCCATGGTCTGAAGCTTTCTTT. The rearrangement uses TRBV30 and TRBJ1-1, with a weak D call TRBD1 (5 bases). V was shortened by 8 bases and J by 6 bases, with 16 bases between the two germline ends. Germline lookup yields CDR1 GTSNPN and CDR2 SVGIG (reference sequence). CDR3 size: 12 residues.

The chain recombines TRBV7-2 with TRBJ1-4, with a tentative D call TRBD1 (6 bases). The germline V gene encodes CDR1 SGHTA and CDR2 FQGNSA. This CDR3 is built from 15 residues. V was clipped by 4 bases and J by 4 bases, with 13 bases between them. The CDR3 nucleotides are TGTGCCAGCAGCTGGACAGCGGGGGGTAATGAAAAACTGTTTTTT. Amino acids: CASSWTAGGNEKLFF.

The chain employs TRBV15 and TRBJ2-5; TRBD2 aligns across 13 bases. Germline CDR1 is LNHNV and CDR2 is YYDKDF (reference sequence). The CDR3 consists of 16 residues. Trimming cost V 0 bases and J 3 bases; bases outside gene matches: 1. CDR3 sequence (DNA): TGTGCCACCAGCAGAGAGGGACTAGCGGGGAAAGAGACCCAGTACTTC. Translating it yields CATSREGLAGKETQYF.

The chain carries TRBV5-5 and TRBJ2-1; 9 bases map to TRBD1. Germline loops: CDR1 SGHKS, CDR2 YYEKEE (reference sequence). CDR3 length: 15 amino acids. The V and J ends lost 4 bases and 2 bases, in that order; junction bases with no gene match: 4. The CDR3 sequence is CASSRGQGTYNEQFF. The DNA for the CDR3 is TGTGCCAGCAGCAGGGGACAGGGCACCTACAATGAGCAGTTCTTC.

The chain links TRBV7-6 to TRBJ2-3, with TRBD2 matching 10 bases. This CDR3 region has 18 residues. The J segment lost 0 bases and the V segment lost 1 base, leaving 7 bases of the junction unmatched. Germline V lookup: CDR1 SGHVS, CDR2 FNYEAQ. This chain's CDR3 is CASSLGLAGAGSTDTQYF. In DNA form, the CDR3 reads TGTGCCAGCAGCTTAGGCCTAGCGGGGGCCGGGAGCACAGATACGCAGTATTTT.

J is TRBJ2-3 and V is TRBV4-2, with D possibly being TRBD2 (6 bases). This CDR3 is 15 amino acids long. With 0 bases removed from V and 4 bases from J, the gap between germline ends came to 11 bases. Germline loops: CDR1 LGHNA, CDR2 YNFKEQ. CDR3 residues: CASSQDASAPDTQYF. The CDR3 bases are TGTGCCAGCAGCCAAGATGCTAGCGCACCAGATACGCAGTATTTT.

The chain joins TRBV24-1 to TRBJ2-3; 7 bases are shared with TRBD2. CDR3 size: 16 residues. Germline lookup yields CDR1 KGHDR and CDR2 SFDVKD. Trimming removed 3 bases from V and 0 bases from J; junction bases left unmatched: 5. Here the CDR3 reads CATSDQSGASTDTQYF. In nucleotides, the CDR3 is TGTGCCACCAGTGATCAGAGCGGGGCAAGCACAGATACGCAGTATTTT.

A remark on this clone: The same CDR3 arises from other DNA sequences in this sample as well. The chain is built from TRBV7-6 and TRBJ1-6; possible D gene TRBD1, 5 bases. Germline V gene lookup returns CDR1 SGHVS and CDR2 FNYEAQ. V dropped 2 bases and J dropped 7 bases, with 12 bases sitting between them. CDR3 length equals 15 residues. The CDR3 DNA sequence: TGTGCCAGCAGCTTACGCGGGACTTACAATTCACCCCTCCACTTT. Translated, it gives CASSLRGTYNSPLHF.

V and J are TRBV4-3 and TRBJ1-3; 9 bases are shared with TRBD1. The V gene end was trimmed by 1 base and the J gene end by 8 bases; junction bases not matched to a gene: 6. This CDR3 spans 15 amino acids. Germline-derived CDR1 and CDR2 are LGHNA and YSLEER. This CDR3 is CASSQAGTGTDTIYF. The CDR3 DNA sequence: TGCGCCAGCAGCCAAGCCGGGACAGGGACTGACACCATATATTTT.

This chain connects TRBV27 to TRBJ1-1, with 7 bases that match TRBD1. The CDR3 is 18 amino acids. The germline CDR1 and CDR2 sequences are MNHEY and SMNVEV (reference sequence). Losses at the gene ends were 2 bases for V and 5 bases for J; bases not matched to a gene: 17. In DNA, the CDR3 is TGTGCCAGCAGTTTAGGGGACAGCACGGAGAACGATTGGACTGAAGCTTTCTTT. Translation: CASSLGDSTENDWTEAFF.

Note on this clone: At one end the junction does not follow the germline gene, possibly because of a read error. The chain has TRBV6-6 and TRBJ2-1; D not resolved. The CDR3 has 13 residues. Germline values: CDR1 MNHNY, CDR2 SVGAGI (reference sequence). The chain's CDR3 is CASSYSPTNAQFF. CDR3 bases: TGTGCCAGCAGTTACTCGCCTACCAATGCGCAGTTCTTC.

This clone was detected only a few times. The chain joins TRBV7-6 to TRBJ2-7; D perhaps matches TRBD1 (5 bases). Germline CDR1 reads SGHVS; CDR2 reads FNYEAQ. Trimming left V 1 base short and J 5 bases short, with 15 bases between. CDR3 length equals 15 residues. In nucleotides, the CDR3 is TGTGCCAGCAGCTTAGGGCAGGGTTTTGGGGACGAGCAGTACTTC. Translation: CASSLGQGFGDEQYF.

On this clone itself: In the same sample, other DNA sequences code for this CDR3. As DNA, the CDR3 is TGCAGTGCTAGGGACAGGGGTGGCTACACCTTC. Protein sequence: CSARDRGGYTF. This chain joins TRBV20-1 and TRBJ1-2, with 9 positions matching TRBD1. V shed 3 bases, J shed 7 bases, and the junction held 0 bases outside the gene matches. Germline V gives CDR1 DFQATT, CDR2 SNEGSKA (reference sequence). This CDR3 has 11 amino acids.

This clone was recorded once. The chain has TRBV4-1 and TRBJ1-3, with D hard to call. Germline values: CDR1 MGHRA, CDR2 YSYEKL. V was pared by 0 bases and J by 2 bases, with 11 bases between. The length of the CDR3 is 16 residues. For the CDR3, the DNA is TGCGCCAGCAGCCAAGACCCCAGGCTGGCTGGAAACACCATATATTTT. Amino acid sequence: CASSQDPRLAGNTIYF.